These T cell receptor beta chains were read from a single sample in a study of cytomegalovirus exposure and HLA in healthy donors. The assay was immunoSEQ multiplex PCR, and TCRdb's table has in-frame clones only and misses some. The repertoire has over 55,000 clones, roughly nine tenths of them found once; the top ten carry 12%. The specimen was PBMCs. These receptors all come from a woman in her thirties in good health and CMV-seropositive. CDR3s include the opening cysteine and the closing phenylalanine or tryptophan. The order of the fields is V gene, D gene, J gene, clone size, CDR3 DNA, CDR3 protein. A D gene is named only where the DNA matches it firmly. Expanded clones are given a class, and other clones once, few, many or no size at all.

v_call: TRBV5-1; d_call: TRBD1; j_call: TRBJ1-1; clone_size: few; cdr3_nt: TGCGCCAGCAGCCGACAGGGGGCTGGCACTGAAGCTTTCTTT; cdr3_aa: CASSRQGAGTEAFF
v_call: TRBV10-3; d_call: -; j_call: TRBJ1-5; clone_size: -; cdr3_nt: TGTGCCATCAATTCCTCCGGACGGGGGTCCCGCAATCAGCCCCAGCATTTT; cdr3_aa: CAINSSGRGSRNQPQHF
v_call: TRBV7-2; d_call: -; j_call: TRBJ2-3; clone_size: -; cdr3_nt: TGTGCCAGCAGCTTTAAAGGACAGCAGTATTTT; cdr3_aa: CASSFKGQQYF
v_call: TRBV6-1; d_call: -; j_call: TRBJ1-5; clone_size: few; cdr3_nt: TGTGCCAGCAGTGGGGGCCTGGCCCAGCATTTT; cdr3_aa: CASSGGLAQHF
v_call: TRBV5-1; d_call: TRBD1; j_call: TRBJ2-3; clone_size: -; cdr3_nt: TGCGCCAGCAGCACAGGGACAGGGGGCGGCACAGATACGCAGTATTTT; cdr3_aa: CASSTGTGGGTDTQYF
v_call: TRBV6-5; d_call: TRBD1; j_call: TRBJ2-7; clone_size: -; cdr3_nt: TGTGCCAGCACTAGAGACAGGGGCGCCTACGAGCAGTACTTC; cdr3_aa: CASTRDRGAYEQYF
v_call: TRBV2; d_call: TRBD1; j_call: TRBJ1-1; clone_size: -; cdr3_nt: TGTGCCAGCAGATCCGGACAGGGACGGACTGAAGCTTTCTTT; cdr3_aa: CASRSGQGRTEAFF
v_call: TRBV18; d_call: -; j_call: TRBJ2-1; clone_size: -; cdr3_nt: TGTGCCAGCTCTCCGGACGGGGTAAGGCAGTTCTTC; cdr3_aa: CASSPDGVRQFF
v_call: TRBV12-5; d_call: TRBD2; j_call: TRBJ2-3; clone_size: -; cdr3_nt: TGTGCTAGTGGTTATACATCGGGGGGGGCAGATACGCAGTATTTT; cdr3_aa: CASGYTSGGADTQYF
v_call: TRBV5-3; d_call: -; j_call: TRBJ2-2; clone_size: -; cdr3_nt: TGTGCCAGAAGCTGCGGGGTGAACACCGGGGAGCTGTTTTTT; cdr3_aa: CARSCGVNTGELFF
v_call: TRBV9; d_call: -; j_call: TRBJ2-3; clone_size: -; cdr3_nt: TGTGCCAGCAGCCCAGGGGATCGTTGGGCAGATACGCAGTATTTT; cdr3_aa: CASSPGDRWADTQYF
v_call: TRBV28; d_call: -; j_call: TRBJ1-2; clone_size: -; cdr3_nt: TGTGCCAGCAGTTTCTCAGGCACTAACTATGGCTACACCTTC; cdr3_aa: CASSFSGTNYGYTF
v_call: TRBV30; d_call: -; j_call: TRBJ2-7; clone_size: -; cdr3_nt: TGTGCCTGGAGTGTAAGGACTTACAGTTGGTACGAGCAGTACTTC; cdr3_aa: CAWSVRTYSWYEQYF
v_call: TRBV29-1; d_call: -; j_call: TRBJ1-2; clone_size: -; cdr3_nt: TGCAGCGTTGAAGTGGGGCTCGCCTATGGCTACACCTTC; cdr3_aa: CSVEVGLAYGYTF
v_call: TRBV21-1; d_call: -; j_call: TRBJ1-5; clone_size: -; cdr3_nt: TGTGCCAGCAGCAAAGTAAAGGACAGGAGGTTGTATCAGCCCCAGCATTTT; cdr3_aa: CASSKVKDRRLYQPQHF
v_call: TRBV10-3; d_call: TRBD2; j_call: TRBJ2-5; clone_size: -; cdr3_nt: TGTGCCATCAGTGAGTTCGGGGGGGAGCGACCCCAAGAGACCCAGTACTTC; cdr3_aa: CAISEFGGERPQETQYF
v_call: TRBV7-9; d_call: -; j_call: TRBJ1-5; clone_size: -; cdr3_nt: TGTGCCAGCAGCTTCGCAGCCGGGAGCTATAGCAATCAGCCCCAGCATTTT; cdr3_aa: CASSFAAGSYSNQPQHF
v_call: TRBV15; d_call: -; j_call: TRBJ2-1; clone_size: -; cdr3_nt: TGTGCCACCAGCAGTACTATAGCGGAGCTCTACAATGAGCAGTTCTTC; cdr3_aa: CATSSTIAELYNEQFF
v_call: TRBV27; d_call: -; j_call: TRBJ1-6; clone_size: once; cdr3_nt: TGTGCCAGCAGCCTAGCCCCCACCGTACCCCTCCACTTT; cdr3_aa: CASSLAPTVPLHF
v_call: TRBV19; d_call: TRBD2; j_call: TRBJ2-1; clone_size: once; cdr3_nt: TGTGCCAGTAGGCATCCGGGACTAGCGACCAATGAGCAGTTCTTC; cdr3_aa: CASRHPGLATNEQFF
v_call: TRBV7-9; d_call: -; j_call: TRBJ1-2; clone_size: -; cdr3_nt: TGTGCCAGCAGCTTACCACTCGACTTTGGCTACACCTTC; cdr3_aa: CASSLPLDFGYTF
v_call: TRBV10-2; d_call: TRBD2; j_call: TRBJ2-3; clone_size: -; cdr3_nt: TGCGCCAGCAGCCCTTTGGCGGGAGGGCTCGATACGCAGTATTTT; cdr3_aa: CASSPLAGGLDTQYF
v_call: TRBV5-8; d_call: TRBD1; j_call: TRBJ1-5; clone_size: few; cdr3_nt: TGTGCCAGCAACTTGCTAGGGACAGGGAGGCAGCCCCAGCATTTT; cdr3_aa: CASNLLGTGRQPQHF
v_call: TRBV2; d_call: -; j_call: TRBJ1-5; clone_size: -; cdr3_nt: TGTGCCAGCAGGGGGGGTTTGGGCAATCAGCCCCAGCATTTT; cdr3_aa: CASRGGLGNQPQHF